This T cell receptor beta chain was recorded in a study of blood T cells in healthy people across ages. The sample holds many counts of this clonotype. The second PCR ran about 7 to 12 cycles with a sample-barcoded 5' primer and J-beta primers. TCRdb analysed the 5' RACE reads with MiXCR anew, one entry per CDR3 protein. The table shows around 1,700,000 distinct CDR3 sequences, with 28% occurring only once. The germline CDR1 and CDR2 sequences are SGHTA and FQGNSA. The CDR3 is made up of 12 amino acids. Trimming stripped 3 bases from V and 5 bases from J, with 7 bases between. The rearrangement joins TRBV7-2 to TRBJ1-2; D is unresolved. This clonotype was sampled from a woman in her 30s in good health. The source material was blood. CDR3 DNA sequence: TGTGCCAGCAGCTTGGAGGCTTATGGCTACACCTTC. Translating it yields CASSLEAYGYTF. The whole variable domain, remainder taken from reference TRBV7-2 and TRBJ1-2, is GAGVSQSPSNKVTEKGKDVELRCDPISGHTALYWYRQSLGQGLEFLIYFQGNSAPDKSGLPSDRFSAERTGGSVSTLTIQRTQQEDSAVYLCASSLEAYGYTFGSGTRLTVV.